Described below is a single TCR beta chain sequence and its context. Antigen unknown. This CDR3 is built from 16 residues. Germline V CDR1 and CDR2: SEHNR, FQNEAQ (reference sequence). Losses at the gene ends were 5 bases for V and 2 bases for J; bases not matched to a gene: 12. Study-wide results and caveats: The larger cohort examined one V-J beta rearrangement, not whole repertoires. Tumor Tregs overlapped most with tumor, then blood, naive CD4+ cells.

After constant-region reverse-primer amplification, full-length variable regions underwent semi-nested PCR with Nested Universal Primer A. Using its own MiXCR run on the 5' RACE reads, TCRdb lists one record per CDR3 protein. The sample has approximately 30,000 distinct CDR3 sequences; less than 25% are singletons. The TCR originated in a female donor with breast cancer. J is TRBJ2-7 and V is TRBV7-9; the match to TRBD1 covers 7 bases. Sequenced sample: memory CD4+ T cells sorted from blood. Regarding subset: memory CD4+ T cells, CD4+CD45RO+CD25-. The CDR3 nucleotides are TGTGCCAGCAGCCCCAACAGGGGTTACCACGCCTACGAGCAGTACTTC. As protein: CASSPNRGYHAYEQYF.